Here is one TCR beta chain with its context. CD8 cells classed as naive were CD45RO-negative and positively selected for CCR7, excluding terminally differentiated effector memory CD45RA+ cells. HIV-negative, healthy adults without recent acute infections or vaccinations were the donors. This entry belongs to a study of shared clonotypes between healthy human individuals. Some 30,000 T cell genomes (approximately 210 ng DNA) went into each sorted-subset replicate. This table comes from immunoSEQ multiplex PCR, and its TCRdb copy is limited to in-frame clones, with some not included. The sample contains 1.5 million to 2.5 million clones, about 95% of which appear only once. Trimming took 6 bases from V and 6 from J; bases not matched to a gene: 5. From germline, CDR1 is SNHLY and CDR2 FYNNEI. This CDR3 has 13 residues.

Sequencing input: naive CD8+ T cells sorted from blood. The receptor comes from a man younger than 35 in good health. V gene TRBV2 combines with J gene TRBJ1-2, with TRBD1 matching over 9 bases. CDR3 nucleotides: TGTGCCAGCAGCGAGACAGGGGGAAATGGCTACACCTTC. Amino acid sequence: CASSETGGNGYTF.